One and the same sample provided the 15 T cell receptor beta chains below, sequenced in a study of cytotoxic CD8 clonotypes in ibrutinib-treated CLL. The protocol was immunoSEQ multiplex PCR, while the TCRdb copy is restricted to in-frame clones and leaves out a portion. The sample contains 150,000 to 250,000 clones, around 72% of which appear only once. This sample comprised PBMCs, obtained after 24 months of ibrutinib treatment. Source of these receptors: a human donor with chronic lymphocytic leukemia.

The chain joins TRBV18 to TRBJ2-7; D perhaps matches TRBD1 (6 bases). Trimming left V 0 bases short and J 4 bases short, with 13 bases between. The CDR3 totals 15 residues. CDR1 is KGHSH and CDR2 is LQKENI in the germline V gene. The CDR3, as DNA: TGTGCCAGCTCACCACCGCACAGGGCCCAATACGAGCAGTACTTC. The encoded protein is CASSPPHRAQYEQYF.

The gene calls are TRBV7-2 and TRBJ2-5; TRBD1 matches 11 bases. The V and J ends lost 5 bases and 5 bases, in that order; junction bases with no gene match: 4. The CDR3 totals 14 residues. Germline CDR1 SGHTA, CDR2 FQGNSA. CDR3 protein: CASSRRDRGETQYF. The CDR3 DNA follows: TGTGCCAGCAGCCGACGGGACAGGGGGGAGACCCAGTACTTC. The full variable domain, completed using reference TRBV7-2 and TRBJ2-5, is GAGVSQSPSNKVTEKGKDVELRCDPISGHTALYWYRQSLGQGLEFLIYFQGNSAPDKSGLPSDRFSAERTGGSVSTLTIQRTQQEDSAVYLCASSRRDRGETQYFGPGTRLLVL.

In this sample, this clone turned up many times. The CDR3 DNA sequence: TGTGCCAGCAGCTTAACGCGGGACGACACCGGGGAGCTGTTTTTT. Residues: CASSLTRDDTGELFF. The V and J genes are TRBV7-3 and TRBJ2-2; maybe TRBD2 (6 bases). Trimming removed 0 bases at V and 3 bases at J, with 8 bases between. The CDR3 is made up of 15 amino acids. Germline V CDR1 and CDR2: SGHTA, FQGTGA.

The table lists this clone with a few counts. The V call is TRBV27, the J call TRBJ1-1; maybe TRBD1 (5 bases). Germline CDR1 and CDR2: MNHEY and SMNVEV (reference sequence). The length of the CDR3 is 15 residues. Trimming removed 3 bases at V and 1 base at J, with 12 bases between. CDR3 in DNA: TGTGCCAGCAGTTTGGGGGGGACCCCGAACACTGAAGCTTTCTTT. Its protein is CASSLGGTPNTEAFF.

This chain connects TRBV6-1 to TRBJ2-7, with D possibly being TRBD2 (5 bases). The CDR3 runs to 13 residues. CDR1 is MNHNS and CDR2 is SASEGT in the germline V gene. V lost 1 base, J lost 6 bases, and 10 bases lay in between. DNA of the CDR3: TGTGCCAGCAGTGAAGGGGCCGGACTCGAGCAGTACTTC. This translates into CASSEGAGLEQYF.

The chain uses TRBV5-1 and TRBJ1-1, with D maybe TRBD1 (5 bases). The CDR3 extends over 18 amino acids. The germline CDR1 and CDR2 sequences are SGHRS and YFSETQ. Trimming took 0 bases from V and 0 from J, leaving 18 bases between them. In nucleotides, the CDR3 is TGCGCCAGCAGCTTGGTCTCCGCCAGGGTTATTATGAACACTGAAGCTTTCTTT. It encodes CASSLVSARVIMNTEAFF.

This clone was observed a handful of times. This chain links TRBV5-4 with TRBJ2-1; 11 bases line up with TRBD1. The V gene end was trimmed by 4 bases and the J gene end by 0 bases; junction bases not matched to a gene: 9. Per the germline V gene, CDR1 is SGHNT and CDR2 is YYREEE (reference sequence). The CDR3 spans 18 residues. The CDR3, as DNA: TGTGCCAGCAGCGCCCTAATGGACAGGGGGCTCTCCTACAATGAGCAGTTCTTC. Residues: CASSALMDRGLSYNEQFF.

This chain's CDR3 is CASSTLLSSAIYNEQFF. CDR3 nucleotides: TGTGCCAGCAGCACCCTTCTCTCTAGCGCTATTTACAATGAGCAGTTCTTC. The rearrangement joins TRBV21-1 to TRBJ2-1; TRBD2 is taken as the D call from the table, unchecked against the DNA. TRBV21-1 is a recognized pseudogene. The CDR3 runs 17 residues.

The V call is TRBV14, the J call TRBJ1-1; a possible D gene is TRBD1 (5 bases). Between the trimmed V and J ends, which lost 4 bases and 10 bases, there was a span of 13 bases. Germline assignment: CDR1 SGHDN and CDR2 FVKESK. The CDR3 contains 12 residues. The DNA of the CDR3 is TGTGCCAGCAGCCGAATCGGGACGCGAGCTTTCTTT. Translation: CASSRIGTRAFF. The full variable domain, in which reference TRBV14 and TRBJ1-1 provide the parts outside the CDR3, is EAGVTQFPSHSVIEKGQTVTLRCDPISGHDNLYWYRRVMGKEIKFLLHFVKESKQDESGMPNNRFLAERTGGTYSTLKVQPAELEDSGVYFCASSRIGTRAFFGQGTRLTVV.

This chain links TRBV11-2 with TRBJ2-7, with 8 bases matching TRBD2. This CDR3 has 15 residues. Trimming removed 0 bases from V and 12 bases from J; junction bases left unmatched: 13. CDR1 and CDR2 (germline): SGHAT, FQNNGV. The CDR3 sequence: CASSLEETSVRGVYF. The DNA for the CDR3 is TGTGCCAGCAGCTTAGAGGAGACTAGCGTAAGGGGGGTGTACTTC.

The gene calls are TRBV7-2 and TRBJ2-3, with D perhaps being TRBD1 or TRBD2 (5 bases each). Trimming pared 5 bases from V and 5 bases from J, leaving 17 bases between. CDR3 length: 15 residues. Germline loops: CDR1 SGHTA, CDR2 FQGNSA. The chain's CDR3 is CASSTRGGGVDTQYF. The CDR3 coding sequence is TGTGCCAGCAGCACCCGGGGCGGCGGAGTAGATACGCAGTATTTT.

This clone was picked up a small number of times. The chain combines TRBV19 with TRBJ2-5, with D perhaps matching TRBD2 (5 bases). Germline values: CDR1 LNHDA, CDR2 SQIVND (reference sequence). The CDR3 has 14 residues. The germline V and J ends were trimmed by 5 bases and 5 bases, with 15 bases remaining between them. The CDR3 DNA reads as TGTGCCAGTAGTCTACCGGGAAACTTGGAGACCCAGTACTTC. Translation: CASSLPGNLETQYF.

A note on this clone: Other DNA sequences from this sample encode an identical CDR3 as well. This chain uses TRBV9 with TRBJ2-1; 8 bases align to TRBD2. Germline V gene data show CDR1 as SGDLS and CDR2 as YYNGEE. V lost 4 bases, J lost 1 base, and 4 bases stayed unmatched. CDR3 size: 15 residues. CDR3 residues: CASSPSGSSYNEQFF. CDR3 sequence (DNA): TGTGCCAGCAGCCCTAGCGGGTCTTCCTACAATGAGCAGTTCTTC.

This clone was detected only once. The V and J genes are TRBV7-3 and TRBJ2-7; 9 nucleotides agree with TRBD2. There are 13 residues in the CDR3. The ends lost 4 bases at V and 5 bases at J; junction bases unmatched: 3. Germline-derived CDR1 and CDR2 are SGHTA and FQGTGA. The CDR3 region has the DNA TGTGCCAGCAGCTCCCTAGCGGGACACGAGCAGTACTTC. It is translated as CASSSLAGHEQYF.

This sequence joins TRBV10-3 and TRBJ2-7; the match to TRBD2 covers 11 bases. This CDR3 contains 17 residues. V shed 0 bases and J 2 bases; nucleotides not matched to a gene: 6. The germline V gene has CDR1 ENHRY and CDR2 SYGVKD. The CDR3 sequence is CAISESWASGRTYEQYF. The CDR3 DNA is TGTGCCATCAGTGAGTCATGGGCTAGCGGGAGGACCTACGAGCAGTACTTC.